A single sample is the source of the 13 T cell receptor beta chains below, sequenced in a study of blood T cell repertoires in COVID-19. Generated by immunoSEQ multiplex PCR, the TCRdb table keeps only in-frame clones and is missing some. The data hold 95,000 to 150,000 clones, with more than 75% observed a single time. The specimen was peripheral blood. The receptors were sampled from a human donor in a cohort sampled during active COVID-19.

V gene TRBV5-5 combines with J gene TRBJ2-7; 7 positions agree with TRBD2. After removal of 4 bases from V and 0 bases from J, the junction contained 10 bases not matched to a gene. There are 16 residues in the CDR3. Per the germline V gene, CDR1 is SGHKS and CDR2 is YYEKEE (reference sequence). The chain's CDR3 is CASSLRLAGVSYEQYF. CDR3 in DNA: TGTGCCAGCAGCCTAAGACTAGCCGGAGTCTCCTACGAGCAGTACTTC.

This rearrangement joins TRBV28 to TRBJ1-6; tentative D call: TRBD1 (6 bases). The CDR3 spans 13 residues. Germline loops: CDR1 MDHEN, CDR2 SYDVKM. V was clipped by 9 bases and J by 6 bases, with 12 bases between them. Here the CDR3 reads CASSDSRNSPLHF. In nucleotides, the CDR3 is TGTGCCAGTTCGGACAGTCGTAATTCACCCCTCCACTTT.

The chain uses TRBV5-6 and TRBJ2-5; possibly TRBD2 for D (6 bases). This CDR3 has 13 amino acids. The V gene's germline CDR1 is SGHDT and CDR2 YYEEEE. The V and J ends lost 8 bases and 0 bases respectively, with 11 bases between them. CDR3 in amino acids: CASQRGYQETQYF. Written as DNA, the CDR3 is TGTGCCAGTCAACGGGGGTACCAAGAGACCCAGTACTTC.

The chain combines TRBV6-5 with TRBJ2-3; no definite D call. The germline V gene encodes CDR1 MNHEY and CDR2 SVGAGI. The V end lost 7 bases, the J end lost 4 bases, and 9 bases lay between the germline ends. This CDR3 has 12 amino acids. CDR3 nucleotide sequence: TGTGCCAGCACCCCTCCAGCAGATACGCAGTATTTT. This codes for CASTPPADTQYF.

The J gene is TRBJ2-2, the V gene TRBV5-1, with 7 bases aligning to TRBD2. Trimming cost V 4 bases and J 0 bases; bases outside gene matches: 6. Germline-derived CDR1 and CDR2 are SGHRS and YFSETQ. This CDR3 is built from 16 residues. As DNA, the CDR3 is TGCGCCAGCAGCCCGTTGACTAGCTCGAACACCGGGGAGCTGTTTTTT. Protein product: CASSPLTSSNTGELFF.

The rearrangement links TRBV4-2 to TRBJ2-7; 9 bases align to TRBD2. The germline V gene encodes CDR1 LGHNA and CDR2 YNFKEQ. The CDR3 consists of 16 residues. V gave up 0 bases and J gave up 6 bases; unmatched junction bases: 9. In nucleotides, the CDR3 is TGTGCCAGCAGCCAAGATGTAGCGGGGGCTCCCAGCGAGCAGTACTTC. Translating it yields CASSQDVAGAPSEQYF.

The chain has TRBV30 and TRBJ2-3; 10 bases align to TRBD2. V dropped 2 bases and J dropped 1; count of bases not matched to a gene: 21. The CDR3 totals 21 residues. Germline CDR1 and CDR2: GTSNPN and SVGIG (reference sequence). CDR3 coding DNA: TGTGCCTGGAGTCGACCCTCCCGGAGACGGGGAGGGACTAGCGGCACAGATACGCAGTATTTT. Its translation is CAWSRPSRRRGGTSGTDTQYF.

The V call is TRBV6-5, the J call TRBJ1-4; TRBD1 is a possible D gene (6 bases). V lost 6 bases and J 4 bases, leaving 12 bases between the germline ends. Germline V gene data show CDR1 as MNHEY and CDR2 as SVGAGI. The CDR3 spans 14 residues. The CDR3 loop is CASSRGRFNEKLFF. Here the CDR3 DNA reads TGTGCCAGCAGCAGGGGTCGCTTTAATGAAAAACTGTTTTTT.

The V gene is TRBV5-8, the J gene TRBJ2-7; the match to TRBD2 covers 12 bases. Trimming took 1 base from V and 5 from J; bases not matched to a gene: 7. The CDR3 is 16 residues long. In germline, CDR1 is SGHTS, CDR2 YDEGEE. The CDR3 coding sequence is TGTGCCAGCAGCTTGACCACCGCTAGCGGGGGGGACGAGCAGTACTTC. Translated: CASSLTTASGGDEQYF.

The V call is TRBV5-1, the J call TRBJ2-3; the D gene is possibly TRBD2 (5 bases). This CDR3 region has 14 residues. The V end was cut by 2 bases, the J end by 5 bases, with 12 bases between. In germline, CDR1 is SGHRS, CDR2 YFSETQ. The CDR3 DNA follows: TGCGCCAGCAGCTTATCAGGAGGTGGAGATACGCAGTATTTT. Residues: CASSLSGGGDTQYF.

V and J are TRBV10-3 and TRBJ1-2; D call uncertain. Germline V gene sequence: CDR1 ENHRY, CDR2 SYGVKD. The CDR3 totals 14 residues. Deletions cut 7 bases from V and 8 bases from J, with 20 bases between. The CDR3: CAITQHGRAKGYTF. The CDR3 DNA is TGTGCCATCACCCAGCATGGGAGGGCGAAGGGCTACACCTTC.

The genes are TRBV7-9 and TRBJ2-7, with a possible D match to TRBD1 (5 bases). Germline CDR1 and CDR2: SEHNR and FQNEAQ (reference sequence). Deletions cut 5 bases from V and 7 bases from J, with 21 bases between. The CDR3 spans 15 residues. The CDR3 sequence: CASSPNGDRLREQYF. Here the CDR3 DNA reads TGTGCCAGCAGCCCCAATGGTGACAGACTGAGGGAGCAGTACTTC.

This clone was found a few times. The V call is TRBV13, the J call TRBJ2-7; D is possibly TRBD2 (5 bases). The CDR3 extends over 14 amino acids. Trimming removed 10 bases at V and 2 bases at J, with 18 bases between. Germline V lookup: CDR1 PRHDT, CDR2 FYEKMQ (reference sequence). The CDR3: CATRARGGPYEQYF. CDR3 nucleotide sequence: TGTGCCACGAGAGCCCGCGGAGGCCCCTACGAGCAGTACTTC. Looking up the rest from reference TRBV13 and TRBJ2-7 gives the full variable domain: AAGVIQSPRHLIKEKRETATLKCYPIPRHDTVYWYQQGPGQDPQFLISFYEKMQSDKGSIPDRFSAQQFSDYHSELNMSSLELGDSALYFCATRARGGPYEQYFGPGTRLTVT.